The 29 T cell receptor beta chains listed next were all sequenced from one sample in a study of shared clonotypes between healthy human individuals. Sequencing was performed with immunoSEQ multiplex PCR; in TCRdb, only in-frame clones are kept and a portion is missing. The sample shows about 960,000 clones, 70% to 85% of them seen only once. Sequencing was carried out using memory CD4+ T cells sorted from blood. The subset here: CD45RA-negative fraction. The source is a man younger than 35 in good health.

The genes are TRBV5-4 and TRBJ1-2; D is uncertain. CDR3 length equals 15 residues. Germline V CDR1 and CDR2: SGHNT, YYREEE (reference sequence). V was cut by 0 bases and J by 4 bases, with 13 bases left in between. In DNA, the CDR3 is TGTGCCAGCAGCTTGGATGTGATGACCCCCTATGGCTACACCTTC. Encoded protein: CASSLDVMTPYGYTF. Variable domain in full (rest from reference TRBV5-4 and TRBJ1-2): ETGVTQSPTHLIKTRGQQVTLRCSSQSGHNTVSWYQQALGQGPQFIFQYYREEENGRGNFPPRFSGLQFPNYSSELNVNALELDDSALYLCASSLDVMTPYGYTFGSGTRLTVV.

The chain joins TRBV20-1 to TRBJ2-3; D might be TRBD1 (6 bases). Germline loops: CDR1 DFQATT, CDR2 SNEGSKA (reference sequence). With 5 bases removed from V and 8 bases from J, the gap between germline ends came to 11 bases. The CDR3 has 11 residues. The CDR3 here is CSAPGQGTQYF. The CDR3 DNA reads as TGCAGTGCTCCGGGACAAGGTACGCAGTATTTT.

This rearrangement joins TRBV5-1 to TRBJ2-7, with D uncertain. The CDR3 is 13 residues long. Trimming left V 0 bases short and J 3 bases short, with 7 bases between. Per germline, CDR1 SGHRS and CDR2 YFSETQ. The CDR3 coding sequence is TGCGCCAGCAGCTTGGGCCCAGGCTACGAGCAGTACTTC. This translates into CASSLGPGYEQYF. Based on the CDR3 plus reference TRBV5-1 and TRBJ2-7, the full variable domain is KAGVTQTPRYLIKTRGQQVTLSCSPISGHRSVSWYQQTPGQGLQFLFEYFSETQRNKGNFPGRFSGRQFSNSRSEMNVSTLELGDSALYLCASSLGPGYEQYFGPGTRLTVT.

V is TRBV2 and J is TRBJ2-1, with TRBD2 as a possible D gene (5 bases). Trimming took off 8 bases at V and 7 bases at J, with 12 bases between the two ends. This CDR3 has 12 residues. Looked up from germline, CDR1 is SNHLY and CDR2 is FYNNEI. CDR3: CASGRGSNEQFF. For the CDR3, the DNA is TGTGCCAGCGGACGGGGTTCGAATGAGCAGTTCTTC.

The rearrangement uses TRBV10-3 and TRBJ2-7; TRBD2 aligns across 7 bases. With 0 bases clipped from V and 2 bases from J, the junction kept 4 bases outside the gene matches. CDR1 is ENHRY, CDR2 SYGVKD, per germline. This CDR3 has 15 residues. The CDR3 coding sequence is TGTGCCATCAGTGAGTCAGGGACTACCGCCTACGAGCAGTACTTC. This codes for CAISESGTTAYEQYF.

The chain links TRBV30 to TRBJ2-5; D not certain. This CDR3 contains 13 residues. The germline V gene encodes CDR1 GTSNPN and CDR2 SVGIG (reference sequence). V was trimmed by 1 base and J by 1 base, leaving 7 bases between them. CDR3: CAWSENIQETQYF. CDR3 nucleotide sequence: TGTGCCTGGAGTGAGAACATCCAAGAGACCCAGTACTTC.

This chain joins TRBV2 and TRBJ1-5; 10 positions match TRBD1. Germline CDR1 is SNHLY and CDR2 is FYNNEI. CDR3 length equals 14 residues. V lost 6 bases, J lost 6 bases, and 5 bases stayed unmatched. In nucleotides, the CDR3 is TGTGCCAGCAGCCTCGACAGGGGGCCTCAGCCCCAGCATTTT. Amino acid sequence: CASSLDRGPQPQHF.

The chain joins TRBV11-2 to TRBJ1-1, with D uncertain. This CDR3 has 12 amino acids. Trimming pared 5 bases from V and 6 bases from J, leaving 10 bases between. Germline CDR1 SGHAT, CDR2 FQNNGV. This chain's CDR3 is CASSPFPPEAFF. CDR3 bases: TGTGCCAGCAGCCCCTTCCCCCCTGAAGCTTTCTTT. The full variable domain, in which reference TRBV11-2 and TRBJ1-1 provide the parts outside the CDR3, is EAGVAQSPRYKIIEKRQSVAFWCNPISGHATLYWYQQILGQGPKLLIQFQNNGVVDDSQLPKDRFSAERLKGVDSTLKIQPAKLEDSAVYLCASSPFPPEAFFGQGTRLTVV.

The rearrangement joins TRBV27 to TRBJ1-2; 8 nucleotides match TRBD1. Germline CDR1 reads MNHEY; CDR2 reads SMNVEV (reference sequence). After removal of 5 bases from V and 7 bases from J, the junction contained 9 bases not matched to a gene. The CDR3 loop spans 14 amino acids. The CDR3 DNA sequence: TGTGCCAGCAGTCCAGGACAGGGTCTCAGTGGCTACACCTTC. Its protein is CASSPGQGLSGYTF.

This clone was seen ten or more times. The V gene is TRBV6-5, the J gene TRBJ2-1; D is unclear. The CDR3 consists of 11 residues. Germline lookup yields CDR1 MNHEY and CDR2 SVGAGI. V was trimmed by 5 bases and J by 9 bases, leaving 8 bases between them. CDR3 in DNA: TGTGCCAGCAGTAACGCTGGTGAGCAGTTCTTC. Its translation is CASSNAGEQFF.

The chain carries TRBV12-5 and TRBJ2-5, with 7 bases that match TRBD2. The CDR3 loop spans 14 amino acids. CDR1 is LGHNT and CDR2 is FRNRAP in the germline V gene. The V and J ends lost 2 bases and 5 bases, in that order; junction bases with no gene match: 5. CDR3 in DNA: TGTGCTAGTGGTTTGCCGACTAGCACTGAGACCCAGTACTTC. The encoded protein is CASGLPTSTETQYF.

The chain combines TRBV30 with TRBJ1-1; D is unclear. Germline V gives CDR1 GTSNPN, CDR2 SVGIG (reference sequence). The ends were cut back, 1 base at V and 0 bases at J, with 9 bases in the middle. The CDR3 is made up of 14 amino acids. CDR3 protein: CAWSDPTVNTEAFF. The CDR3 coding sequence is TGTGCCTGGAGTGACCCTACAGTGAACACTGAAGCTTTCTTT. Variable domain in full (rest from reference TRBV30 and TRBJ1-1): SQTIHQWPATLVQPVGSPLSLECTVEGTSNPNLYWYRQAAGRGLQLLFYSVGIGQISSEVPQNLSASRPQDRQFILSSKKLLLSDSGFYLCAWSDPTVNTEAFFGQGTRLTVV.

The chain links TRBV5-4 to TRBJ2-1, with 9 bases aligning to TRBD1. CDR3 length: 15 amino acids. CDR1 is SGHNT, CDR2 YYREEE, per germline (reference sequence). V lost 2 bases and J lost 2; bases outside the gene matches: 2. The CDR3 DNA follows: TGTGCCAGCAGCTTTGGGGACAGGGCCTACAATGAGCAGTTCTTC. Translated: CASSFGDRAYNEQFF.

This clone occurred many times. The chain joins TRBV2 to TRBJ1-1, with D unclear. The CDR3 sequence is 13 residues long. Trimming pared 7 bases from V and 0 bases from J, leaving 9 bases between. Germline V lookup: CDR1 SNHLY, CDR2 FYNNEI. The CDR3 spells CASIGLVNTEAFF. CDR3 in DNA: TGTGCCAGCATTGGACTTGTGAACACTGAAGCTTTCTTT. Full variable domain (remainder filled in from reference TRBV2 and TRBJ1-1): EPEVTQTPSHQVTQMGQEVILRCVPISNHLYFYWYRQILGQKVEFLVSFYNNEISEKSEIFDDQFSVERPDGSNFTLKIRSTKLEDSAMYFCASIGLVNTEAFFGQGTRLTVV.

The chain uses TRBV11-2 and TRBJ2-1, with D possibly matching TRBD1 (6 bases). V was pared by 4 bases and J by 6 bases, with 19 bases between. Germline V CDR1 and CDR2: SGHAT, FQNNGV. The CDR3 spans 16 residues. The DNA for the CDR3 is TGTGCCAGCAGCTCGTGGGGCAGGGGCTCCATCAATGAGCAGTTCTTC. It codes for CASSSWGRGSINEQFF.

The V and J genes are TRBV19 and TRBJ2-7; a possible D gene is TRBD1 (6 bases). V was trimmed by 3 bases and J by 5 bases, leaving 14 bases between them. The CDR3 consists of 14 residues. CDR1 and CDR2 (germline): LNHDA, SQIVND (reference sequence). The CDR3 DNA follows: TGTGCCAGTAGTATTGGGCAGGGGTCCAACGAGCAGTACTTC. This translates into CASSIGQGSNEQYF.

The chain employs TRBV29-1 and TRBJ1-2; D remains ambiguous. Trimming took off 4 bases at V and 0 bases at J, with 15 bases between the two ends. Germline V CDR1 and CDR2: SQVTM, ANQGSEA. The CDR3 contains 15 residues. CDR3 coding DNA: TGCAGCGTTGGGAGCGGGAGAGGAACTAACTATGGCTACACCTTC. This gives the protein CSVGSGRGTNYGYTF.

This clone was detected once. The J gene is TRBJ1-1, the V gene TRBV28; TRBD1 matches 11 bases. Per germline, CDR1 MDHEN and CDR2 SYDVKM. With V trimmed by 8 bases and J by 4 bases, 3 bases remained unmatched. CDR3 length: 13 residues. CDR3 DNA: TGTGCCAGCCGCGGGACAGGGGGCACTGAAGCTTTCTTT. Translating it yields CASRGTGGTEAFF.

This chain joins TRBV19 and TRBJ2-6, with D maybe TRBD1 (8 bases). Germline assignment: CDR1 LNHDA and CDR2 SQIVND (reference sequence). This CDR3 is built from 18 residues. V lost 5 bases to trimming and J lost 6 bases, with 23 bases between them. As DNA, the CDR3 is TGTGCCAGTAGTCCCGTTGGACAGGGAGGGGGTGAGGCCAACGTCCTGACTTTC. This gives the protein CASSPVGQGGGEANVLTF.

In the case of this clone: This likely stems from a read error, as it lies one base from a far larger clone. Other DNA variants within this sample encode the same CDR3. The chain employs TRBV7-2 and TRBJ2-4; 16 nucleotides match TRBD2. CDR1 SGHTA and CDR2 FQGNSA come from the germline V gene. The V segment lost 6 bases and the J segment 5 bases; nucleotides outside the gene matches: 4. The CDR3 spans 16 residues. The chain's CDR3 is CASSPGTSGRENIQYF. CDR3 DNA: TGTGCCAGCAGTCCAGGGACTAGCGGGAGGGAAAACATTCAGTACTTC.

V gene TRBV10-3 combines with J gene TRBJ2-2; 8 positions agree with TRBD1. Per germline, CDR1 ENHRY and CDR2 SYGVKD. The J segment lost 3 bases and the V segment lost 6 bases, leaving 3 bases of the junction unmatched. The CDR3 extends over 14 amino acids. The CDR3 is CAISGQGDTGELFF. In DNA form, the CDR3 reads TGTGCCATCAGCGGACAGGGAGACACCGGGGAGCTGTTTTTT.

CDR3 sequence: CASSPPEAGTSPLHF. The CDR3 DNA sequence: TGTGCCAGCAGTCCACCCGAGGCAGGGACTTCACCCCTCCACTTT. The V call is TRBV12-1, the J call TRBJ1-6. TRBV12-1 is flagged as a pseudogene. This CDR3 is built from 15 residues.

The rearrangement links TRBV12-5 to TRBJ2-1, with D uncertain. The CDR3 is 12 residues long. V was shortened by 4 bases and J by 3 bases, with 4 bases between the two germline ends. Germline CDR1 and CDR2: LGHNT and FRNRAP. The CDR3 reads CASGWDYNEQFF. The CDR3, as DNA: TGTGCTAGTGGTTGGGACTACAATGAGCAGTTCTTC.

The chain links TRBV28 to TRBJ1-5, with 9 bases aligning to TRBD1. Germline trimming cut 2 bases from V and 1 base from J; bases unmatched to any gene: 15. Germline loops: CDR1 MDHEN, CDR2 SYDVKM. The CDR3 is 20 residues long. CDR3 sequence (DNA): TGTGCCAGCAGTTTACCCCTTTCGGACAGGGGAGAATGGAGCAATCAGCCCCAGCATTTT. Translation: CASSLPLSDRGEWSNQPQHF.

The V and J genes are TRBV11-2 and TRBJ2-2; weak D call: TRBD2 (6 bases). Germline lookup yields CDR1 SGHAT and CDR2 FQNNGV. CDR3 length equals 15 residues. Trimming removed 0 bases from V and 6 bases from J, with 11 bases in between. The CDR3: CASSLDGREAGELFF. CDR3 coding DNA: TGTGCCAGCAGCTTAGATGGCAGGGAGGCCGGGGAGCTGTTTTTT.

Written as DNA, the CDR3 is TGTGCTAGTGGTTTGGTACAACGGGCTAGCGTATTCAATGAGCAGTTCTTC. It specifies CASGLVQRASVFNEQFF. This chain connects TRBV12-5 to TRBJ2-1; tentative D call: TRBD2 (6 bases). With 0 bases removed from V and 6 bases from J, the gap between germline ends came to 18 bases. Germline V gene sequence: CDR1 LGHNT, CDR2 FRNRAP. The length of the CDR3 is 17 residues.

The chain couples TRBV30 to TRBJ1-2, with 10 bases matching TRBD1. The CDR3 is made up of 14 amino acids. The germline V gene has CDR1 GTSNPN and CDR2 SVGIG (reference sequence). Germline trimming cut 0 bases from V and 4 bases from J; bases unmatched to any gene: 2. CDR3 sequence: CAWSVRQGAYGYTF. CDR3 bases: TGTGCCTGGAGTGTACGACAGGGGGCCTATGGCTACACCTTC.

The chain carries TRBV7-2 and TRBJ1-2, with 10 bases lining up with TRBD1. The V segment lost 6 bases and the J segment 10 bases; nucleotides outside the gene matches: 14. CDR3 length equals 15 residues. Germline lookup yields CDR1 SGHTA and CDR2 FQGNSA. The CDR3 here is CASSYLRDRGPPYTF. CDR3 nucleotides: TGTGCCAGCAGTTACCTCCGGGACAGGGGACCCCCCTACACCTTC. Filled out from reference TRBV7-2 and TRBJ1-2, the complete variable domain reads GAGVSQSPSNKVTEKGKDVELRCDPISGHTALYWYRQSLGQGLEFLIYFQGNSAPDKSGLPSDRFSAERTGGSVSTLTIQRTQQEDSAVYLCASSYLRDRGPPYTFGSGTRLTVV.

The chain joins TRBV7-8 to TRBJ2-3; D might be TRBD1 (5 bases). Germline lookup yields CDR1 SGHVS and CDR2 FQNEAQ. The CDR3 is 15 residues long. Trimming left V 1 base short and J 1 base short, with 9 bases between. The CDR3 reads CASSLEGRGTDTQYF. The CDR3, as DNA: TGTGCCAGCAGCTTAGAGGGCAGGGGCACAGATACGCAGTATTTT.